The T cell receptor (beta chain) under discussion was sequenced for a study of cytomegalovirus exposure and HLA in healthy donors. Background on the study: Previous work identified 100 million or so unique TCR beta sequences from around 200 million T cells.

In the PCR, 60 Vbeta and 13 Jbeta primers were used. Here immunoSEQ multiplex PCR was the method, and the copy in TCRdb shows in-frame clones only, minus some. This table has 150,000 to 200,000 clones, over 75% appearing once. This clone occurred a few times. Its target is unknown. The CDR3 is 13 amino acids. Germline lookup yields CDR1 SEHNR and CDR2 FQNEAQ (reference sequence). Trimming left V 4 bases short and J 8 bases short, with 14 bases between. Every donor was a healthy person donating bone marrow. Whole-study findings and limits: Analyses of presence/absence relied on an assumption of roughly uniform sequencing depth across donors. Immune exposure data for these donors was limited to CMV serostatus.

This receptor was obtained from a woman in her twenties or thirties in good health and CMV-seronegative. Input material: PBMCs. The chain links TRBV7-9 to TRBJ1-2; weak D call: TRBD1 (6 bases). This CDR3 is CASSSRAQGGYTF. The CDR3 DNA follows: TGTGCCAGCAGCTCCCGCGCCCAGGGGGGCTACACCTTC.